The 17 T cell receptor beta chains below come from one sample, sequenced in a study of blood T cell repertoires in COVID-19. Clones were read by immunoSEQ multiplex PCR, and TCRdb kept only the in-frame ones, dropping some. The table shows approximately 250,000 clones, with more than 85% occurring only once. Material for sequencing was PBMCs or T cells enriched from blood (not recorded which). All receptors derive from a young woman who had recovered from COVID-19.

The chain joins TRBV2 to TRBJ1-2, with D maybe TRBD1 (6 bases). The CDR3 extends over 15 amino acids. Germline loops: CDR1 SNHLY, CDR2 FYNNEI. Trimming left V 2 bases short and J 2 bases short, with 12 bases between. The CDR3 sequence is CASSELFRGNYGYTF. DNA of the CDR3: TGTGCCAGCAGTGAACTGTTCAGGGGAAACTATGGCTACACCTTC.

This chain connects TRBV7-9 to TRBJ2-2, with 7 positions matching TRBD1. Per the germline V gene, CDR1 is SEHNR and CDR2 is FQNEAQ (reference sequence). Losses at the gene ends were 1 base for V and 5 bases for J; bases not matched to a gene: 4. The CDR3 sequence is 15 residues long. CDR3 in DNA: TGTGCCAGCAGCTTAGTCGGCAGGGGGACCGGGGAGCTGTTTTTT. It specifies CASSLVGRGTGELFF.

The rearrangement links TRBV6-2 or TRBV6-3 to TRBJ2-2; TRBD1 matches 7 bases. V trimming: 6 bases; J trimming: 4 bases; junction bases outside the gene matches: 5. From germline, CDR1 is MNHEY and CDR2 SVGEGT. The CDR3 has 14 amino acids. CDR3 sequence (DNA): TGTGCCAGCAGCTCCGGACAGGCCACCGGGGAGCTGTTTTTT. It codes for CASSSGQATGELFF.

The CDR3 reads CASSPGTGREKLFF. CDR3 sequence (DNA): TGTGCCAGCTCACCCGGGACAGGCCGAGAAAAACTGTTTTTT. The V and J genes are TRBV18 and TRBJ1-4; 8 positions match TRBD1. Germline V gene data show CDR1 as KGHSH and CDR2 as LQKENI. The J segment lost 8 bases and the V segment lost 3 bases, leaving 5 bases of the junction unmatched. This CDR3 comprises 14 residues.

This clone was detected only once. At one of its ends the junction is not consistent with the germline gene, which may arise from a read error. The V and J genes are TRBV5-6 and TRBJ2-4, with 8 nucleotides matching TRBD1. This CDR3 region has 16 residues. Per the germline V gene, CDR1 is SGHDT and CDR2 is YYEEEE. CDR3 nucleotides: TGTGCCAGCAGTAAACTTCCGGGACAGGAAAATTTCTACGGGGACTTC. Translating gives CASSKLPGQENFYGDF.

This chain joins TRBV28 and TRBJ2-2; D is possibly TRBD1 (6 bases). The germline V gene has CDR1 MDHEN and CDR2 SYDVKM. CDR3 length: 16 residues. Deletions cut 4 bases from V and 6 bases from J, with 18 bases between. Written as DNA, the CDR3 is TGTGCCAGCAGTTCTCCTTATCTTGACAGGCCCGGGGAGCTGTTTTTT. It translates to CASSSPYLDRPGELFF.

This clone turned up a few times. The chain employs TRBV19 and TRBJ1-1; TRBD1 agrees at 10 bases. The CDR3 length is 16 residues. After removal of 4 bases from V and 0 bases from J, the junction contained 5 bases not matched to a gene. Looked up from germline, CDR1 is LNHDA and CDR2 is SQIVND (reference sequence). This CDR3 is CASSTSGTGVNTEAFF. The CDR3 DNA sequence: TGTGCCAGTAGTACCTCCGGGACAGGGGTGAACACTGAAGCTTTCTTT.

V and J are TRBV2 and TRBJ1-1; TRBD1 matches 7 bases. Germline loops: CDR1 SNHLY, CDR2 FYNNEI. The CDR3 has 15 residues. The junction had 9 bases not matched to a gene; V was cut back by 3 bases and J by 5 bases. The CDR3 is CASSDRRGGRTEAFF. For the CDR3, the DNA is TGTGCCAGCAGTGATAGGAGAGGGGGCAGGACTGAAGCTTTCTTT. The full variable domain, rest sourced from reference TRBV2 and TRBJ1-1, is EPEVTQTPSHQVTQMGQEVILRCVPISNHLYFYWYRQILGQKVEFLVSFYNNEISEKSEIFDDQFSVERPDGSNFTLKIRSTKLEDSAMYFCASSDRRGGRTEAFFGQGTRLTVV.

In its sample, this clone was seen once. The chain has TRBV20-1 and TRBJ1-2, with 8 bases that match TRBD1. The V segment lost 5 bases and the J segment 6 bases; nucleotides outside the gene matches: 2. This CDR3 has 11 residues. Germline V CDR1 and CDR2: DFQATT, SNEGSKA (reference sequence). The CDR3 DNA follows: TGCAGTGCTCTGGACAGGGATGGCTACACCTTC. It encodes CSALDRDGYTF.

This chain uses TRBV9 with TRBJ2-1, with 7 nucleotides matching TRBD2. From germline, CDR1 is SGDLS and CDR2 YYNGEE. Trimming removed 0 bases from V and 8 bases from J; junction bases left unmatched: 11. This CDR3 comprises 16 residues. The DNA for the CDR3 is TGTGCCAGCAGCGTAGTGGGAGGGGCTGACCTAGATGAGCAGTTCTTC. It specifies CASSVVGGADLDEQFF.

V usage is TRBV19 and J usage is TRBJ1-1, with 10 bases matching TRBD1. This CDR3 contains 16 residues. V trimming: 7 bases; J trimming: 1 base; junction bases outside the gene matches: 9. Germline V lookup: CDR1 LNHDA, CDR2 SQIVND (reference sequence). CDR3 DNA: TGTGCCAGTACCAAGACAGGGGGCGCGGGGAACACTGAAGCTTTCTTT. It specifies CASTKTGGAGNTEAFF.

This clone was seen just once. The rearrangement uses TRBV7-3 and TRBJ2-2; 11 bases align to TRBD2. CDR1 is SGHTA, CDR2 FQGTGA, per germline. Germline trimming cut 5 bases from V and 7 bases from J; bases unmatched to any gene: 12. This CDR3 region has 17 residues. In DNA form, the CDR3 reads TGTGCCAGCAGCCCGACACCGGGACTAGCGGAAGTCGGGGAGCTGTTTTTT. This gives the protein CASSPTPGLAEVGELFF.

The J gene is TRBJ1-1, the V gene TRBV11-2, with D possibly matching TRBD1 (5 bases). Trimming took off 3 bases at V and 0 bases at J, with 8 bases between the two ends. Germline V gene sequence: CDR1 SGHAT, CDR2 FQNNGV. This CDR3 is 14 amino acids long. The CDR3 DNA sequence: TGTGCCAGCAGCTTTGGGGACTTGAACACTGAAGCTTTCTTT. It is translated as CASSFGDLNTEAFF.

The chain combines TRBV30 with TRBJ1-1, with no clear D. The CDR3 consists of 12 residues. Germline V gives CDR1 GTSNPN, CDR2 SVGIG (reference sequence). Trimming stripped 4 bases from V and 2 bases from J, with 8 bases between. This chain's CDR3 is CAWTGGNTEAFF. CDR3 coding DNA: TGTGCCTGGACAGGTGGAAACACTGAAGCTTTCTTT. The variable domain in full, with the rest retrieved from reference TRBV30 and TRBJ1-1, is SQTIHQWPATLVQPVGSPLSLECTVEGTSNPNLYWYRQAAGRGLQLLFYSVGIGQISSEVPQNLSASRPQDRQFILSSKKLLLSDSGFYLCAWTGGNTEAFFGQGTRLTVV.

The chain employs TRBV9 and TRBJ1-2, with TRBD1 identical over 7 bases. The CDR3 sequence is 15 residues long. Germline assignment: CDR1 SGDLS and CDR2 YYNGEE. V gave up 3 bases and J gave up 4 bases; unmatched junction bases: 9. DNA for the CDR3: TGTGCCAGCAGCGCATCAGGGGGTAGAGTCTATGGCTACACCTTC. This gives the protein CASSASGGRVYGYTF.

The J gene is TRBJ2-1, the V gene TRBV9; the D gene is possibly TRBD1 (7 bases). V was trimmed by 3 bases and J by 7 bases, leaving 20 bases between them. This CDR3 region has 16 residues. Germline lookup yields CDR1 SGDLS and CDR2 YYNGEE. The CDR3 nucleotides read TGTGCCAGCAGCGGACGGGAGACAGGGAGGCGAAATGAGCAGTTCTTC. The encoded protein is CASSGRETGRRNEQFF.

This chain links TRBV6-4 with TRBJ2-2; a possible D gene is TRBD2 (5 bases). The CDR3 contains 14 residues. Germline CDR1 and CDR2: MRHNA and SNTAGT. Trimming stripped 4 bases from V and 7 bases from J, with 13 bases between. This chain's CDR3 is CASSGSNGIGELFF. CDR3 in DNA: TGTGCCAGCAGTGGGTCCAACGGGATCGGGGAGCTGTTTTTT.